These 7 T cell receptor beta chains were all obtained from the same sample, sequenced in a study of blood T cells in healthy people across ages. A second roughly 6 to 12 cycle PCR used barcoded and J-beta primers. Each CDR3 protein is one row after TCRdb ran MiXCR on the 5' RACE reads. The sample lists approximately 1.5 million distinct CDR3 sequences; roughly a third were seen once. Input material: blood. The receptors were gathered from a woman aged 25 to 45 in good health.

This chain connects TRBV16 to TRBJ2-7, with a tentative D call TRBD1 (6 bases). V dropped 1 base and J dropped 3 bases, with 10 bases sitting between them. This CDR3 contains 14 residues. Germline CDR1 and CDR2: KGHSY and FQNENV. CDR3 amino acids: CASSQFGQYYEQYF. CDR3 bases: TGTGCCAGCAGCCAATTTGGACAGTACTACGAGCAGTACTTC.

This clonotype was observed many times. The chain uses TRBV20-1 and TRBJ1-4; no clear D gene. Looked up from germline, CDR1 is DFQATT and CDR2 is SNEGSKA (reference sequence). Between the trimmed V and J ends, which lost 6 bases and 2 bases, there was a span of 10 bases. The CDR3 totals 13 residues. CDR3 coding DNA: TGCAGTGCAAAGGGTTTCACTAATGAAAAACTGTTTTTT. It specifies CSAKGFTNEKLFF.

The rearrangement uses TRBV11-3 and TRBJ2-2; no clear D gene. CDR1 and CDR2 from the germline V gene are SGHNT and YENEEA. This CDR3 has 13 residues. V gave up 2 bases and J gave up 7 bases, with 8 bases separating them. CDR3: CASSLKSGGELFF. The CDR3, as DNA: TGTGCCAGCAGCTTAAAGTCTGGCGGGGAGCTGTTTTTT.

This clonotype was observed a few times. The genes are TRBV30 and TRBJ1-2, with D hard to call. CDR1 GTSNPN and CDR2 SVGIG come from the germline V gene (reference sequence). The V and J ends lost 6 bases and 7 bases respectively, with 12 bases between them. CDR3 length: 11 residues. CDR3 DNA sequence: TGTGCCTGCCATCCGCCCGCTGGCTACACCTTC. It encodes CACHPPAGYTF.

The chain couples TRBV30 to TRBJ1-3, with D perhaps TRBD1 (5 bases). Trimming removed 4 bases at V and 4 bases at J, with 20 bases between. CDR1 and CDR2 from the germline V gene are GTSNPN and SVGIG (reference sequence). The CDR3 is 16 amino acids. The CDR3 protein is CAWNHVRGRKGNTIYF. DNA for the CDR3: TGTGCCTGGAATCATGTACGGGGCAGGAAGGGAAACACCATATATTTT.

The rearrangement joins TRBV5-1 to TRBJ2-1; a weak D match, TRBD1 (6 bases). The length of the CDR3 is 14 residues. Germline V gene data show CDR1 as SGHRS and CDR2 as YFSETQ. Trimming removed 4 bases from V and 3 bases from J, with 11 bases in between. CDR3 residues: CASSTTGSYNEQFF. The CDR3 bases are TGCGCCAGCAGCACGACAGGCAGCTACAATGAGCAGTTCTTC.

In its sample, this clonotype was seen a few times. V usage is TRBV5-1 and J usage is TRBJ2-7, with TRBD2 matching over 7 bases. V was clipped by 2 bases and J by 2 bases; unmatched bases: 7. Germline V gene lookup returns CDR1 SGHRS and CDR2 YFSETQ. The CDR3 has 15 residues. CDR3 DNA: TGCGCCAGCAGCTTCGGGGAGGGGAGGACCTACGAGCAGTACTTC. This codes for CASSFGEGRTYEQYF.